This T cell receptor beta chain was sequenced during a study of technical replicates of blood from several donors. The assay was immunoSEQ multiplex PCR, and TCRdb's table has in-frame clones only and misses some. The sample holds just over 80,000 clones, 96% seen once. Looked up from germline, CDR1 is MNHNS and CDR2 is SASEGT. CDR3 length equals 18 residues. Trimming took 2 bases from V and 1 from J; bases not matched to a gene: 9. This sequence originates from a human donor in good health. The rearrangement joins TRBV6-1 to TRBJ1-5, with 9 bases that match TRBD1. The specimen sequenced was T cells isolated from PBMCs. The chain's CDR3 is CASSELDRGIVSNQPQHF. DNA of the CDR3: TGTGCCAGCAGTGAACTGGACAGGGGTATAGTAAGCAATCAGCCCCAGCATTTT.